This TCR beta chain was obtained from a study of blood T cell repertoires in COVID-19. Study-level information: COVID-19 samples collected from the United States, Italy and Spain covered acute and convalescent phases. PBMCs, B-cell-depleted T cells, or T cells were the source of the cDNA or gDNA that made up the material.

Clones were sequenced by immunoSEQ multiplex PCR, and TCRdb holds only the in-frame ones, with some missing. The sample consists of 300,000 to 350,000 clones, 90% to 95% of them appearing once. CDR1 is DFQATT and CDR2 is SNEGSKA in the germline V gene (reference sequence). This CDR3 comprises 11 residues. The V gene end was trimmed by 4 bases and the J gene end by 12 bases; junction bases not matched to a gene: 5. The receptor was derived from a woman younger than 30 who had recovered from COVID-19. Sequenced sample: peripheral blood. The chain joins TRBV20-1 to TRBJ1-1; 10 bases are shared with TRBD1. DNA of the CDR3: TGCAGTGCTAAGGACAGGGGGGGAACTTTCTTT. This codes for CSAKDRGGTFF.